A selection of T cell receptor beta chains follows, all from one sample in a study of blood T cell repertoires in COVID-19. The protocol was immunoSEQ multiplex PCR, while the TCRdb copy is restricted to in-frame clones and leaves out a portion. The sample carries about 190,000 clones, around 84% recorded once. Sequenced material: PBMCs or T cells enriched from blood (not recorded which). The receptors derive from a woman aged 25 to 39 who had recovered from COVID-19. Both conserved end residues are part of each CDR3. The D gene is left open where the match is weak. Size tells how often a clone was seen (once, few, many) or the class of an expanded clone, and some rows leave it out.

>TRBD1|TRBV5-3|-
CARSIGQGAGDTEAFF
>-|TRBV5-1|-
CASSLGTYREGGKNIQYF
>TRBD2|TRBV5-1|once
CASSLDLAGGTYEQYF
>-|TRBV7-8|-
CASSLEGGWAFF
>TRBD1|TRBV28|-
CASSVTGAGNTIYF
>-|TRBV3-1/TRBV3-2|-
CASSHRGTQETQYF
>-|TRBV3-1/TRBV3-2|-
CASSRGITDTQYF
>TRBD2|TRBV5-1|-
CASSHGGRDTQYF
>TRBD1|TRBV9|-
CASSVGPDRAYGYTF
>TRBD1|TRBV28|-
CASRPQGSYNQPQHF
>TRBD1|TRBV28|once
CASSPPTGTLYGYTF
>-|TRBV19|-
CASSITVEVNTEAFF
>-|TRBV5-6|-
CASSEYSSSGANVLTF
>-|TRBV19|-
CASSIGTVNTEAFF
>TRBD2|TRBV9|-
CASSASSGRDTQYF
>TRBD1|TRBV18|-
CASSPGQGVYNEQFF
>TRBD2|TRBV5-6|-
CASSLEWREMGEQYF
>TRBD1|TRBV3-1/TRBV3-2|-
CASSPNGQALSTIYF
>TRBD2|TRBV28|-
CASSRSGRAADTQYF
>TRBD1|TRBV24-1|-
CATRAGGADDQPQHF
>TRBD1|TRBV27|-
CASAFDRGPKNSPLHF
>-|TRBV4-1|-
CASSHTGRDSPLHF
>-|TRBV10-1|-
CASSEGAPYNEQFF
>-|TRBV6-1|-
CASSEFLAPLYGYTF
>TRBD1|TRBV5-8|few
CASSSDRGLPQYF
>-|TRBV5-1|-
CASSAAGASYNEQFF
>-|TRBV30|-
CAWSGSSGDGYTF
>TRBD1|TRBV2|-
CASSELGQAFVNEKLFF
>-|TRBV18|once
CASSTQGGDTEAFF
>-|TRBV7-2|-
CASSLETVYGYTF
>-|TRBV11-2|-
CASSLETQYF
>TRBD2|TRBV2|-
CASRSRLERGGRETQYF
>-|TRBV28|-
CASSLQAGGTQYF
>-|TRBV4-1|-
CASSQVRGGETQYF
>TRBD2|TRBV18|-
CASSRLADAYEQYF
>TRBD2|TRBV27|-
CASSLRGWTSGQETQYF
>-|TRBV28|-
CASSKEGVWALTGELFF
>-|TRBV7-9|once
CASSLGLTVNNEKLFF
>TRBD1|TRBV5-6|-
CASSYGTGKQPQHF
>TRBD1|TRBV3-1/TRBV3-2|-
CASSRIRGPDTQYF